The TCR beta chain under discussion was sequenced for a study of T cells in localized non-small cell lung cancer. Broader study findings: A single tumor region was sequenced, leaving heterogeneity possible. Adjacent uninvolved lung had the highest clonality, suggesting focused antigen responses. Longer overall survival was associated with a higher density of T cells in the blood.

The method was immunoSEQ multiplex PCR; TCRdb's version includes in-frame clones alone and lacks a portion of them. The sample shows 1,500 to 2,000 clones, around 20% of them seen only once. A remark on this clone: What it recognizes is unknown.

V lost 0 bases and J 9 bases, leaving 15 bases between the germline ends. CDR3 length equals 14 residues. Germline assignment: CDR1 SGHNT and CDR2 YENEEA. Sequencing used normal lung tissue next to the tumor, obtained before any cancer treatment. The chain links TRBV11-3 to TRBJ2-7, with D possibly TRBD1 on 5 matching bases. This receptor was obtained from a male donor older than 55 with stage II lung adenocarcinoma. CDR3 coding DNA: TGTGCCAGCAGCTTAGACAGGGCCATAGGTGGGCAGTACTTC. This sequence encodes CASSLDRAIGGQYF.